A single sample gave rise to the 21 T cell receptor beta chains below, sequenced in a study of T cell changes during pregnancy in multiple sclerosis (dated by TCRdb to about 2019). Libraries were built with the immunoSEQ multiplex PCR assay. Entries here come from immuneACCESS through TCRdb and include only in-frame sequences with V and J called. Some clones fail to appear in such tables; in the studies checked, an unresolved V gene covers under half of the shortfall, and the cause of the remainder is unknown. This sample comprises about 46,000 clones, 90% to 95% of them detected only once. The top ten clonotypes cover almost 4.5% of the sample. The input for sequencing was CD8+ T cells from peripheral blood mononuclear cells, taken in the first trimester of pregnancy. These TCRs come from a female donor with multiple sclerosis, enrolled in a pregnancy study.

The V and J genes are TRBV6-1 and TRBJ2-3; 12 bases match TRBD1. The CDR3 covers 17 residues. V gave up 3 bases and J gave up 6 bases; unmatched junction bases: 10. The germline CDR1 and CDR2 sequences are MNHNS and SASEGT. The CDR3 here is CASSDVPGQGASDTQYF. Written as DNA, the CDR3 is TGTGCCAGCAGTGACGTACCGGGACAGGGGGCATCTGATACGCAGTATTTT.

This clone showed up just a few times. This chain links TRBV5-4 with TRBJ2-2, with D unclear. CDR1 is SGHNT and CDR2 is YYREEE in the germline V gene (reference sequence). Trimming pared 7 bases from V and 6 bases from J, leaving 13 bases between. This CDR3 contains 13 residues. CDR3 protein: CASRSPESGELFF. DNA for the CDR3: TGTGCCAGCCGAAGCCCCGAGTCCGGGGAGCTGTTTTTT.

This sequence joins TRBV4-1 and TRBJ1-1, with D possibly being TRBD1 (6 bases). The CDR3 sequence is 13 residues long. The V and J ends lost 4 bases and 5 bases respectively, with 11 bases between them. Germline V gene sequence: CDR1 MGHRA, CDR2 YSYEKL. The CDR3: CASSPGGQTEAFF. The CDR3 DNA is TGCGCCAGCAGCCCAGGTGGACAGACTGAAGCTTTCTTT.

The genes are TRBV25-1 and TRBJ1-2, with D possibly matching TRBD1 (6 bases). V lost 2 bases to trimming and J lost 3 bases, with 10 bases between them. The CDR3 runs to 14 residues. The germline gives CDR1 MGHDK, CDR2 SYGVNS. The CDR3 DNA sequence: TGTGCCAGCAGTGAAGGGGGCGAAGACTATGGCTACACCTTC. Translating gives CASSEGGEDYGYTF.

This chain links TRBV7-9 with TRBJ2-7; a weak D match, TRBD1 (5 bases). The CDR3 runs to 16 residues. Trimming removed 6 bases at V and 4 bases at J, with 22 bases between. Germline V gives CDR1 SEHNR, CDR2 FQNEAQ (reference sequence). As DNA, the CDR3 is TGTGCCAGCAGTTCAAGTGACGCCCCAGGGTTTTACGAGCAGTACTTC. Protein: CASSSSDAPGFYEQYF.

This rearrangement joins TRBV9 to TRBJ2-3, with D perhaps TRBD1 (6 bases). With 0 bases removed from V and 4 bases from J, the gap between germline ends came to 9 bases. The germline gives CDR1 SGDLS, CDR2 YYNGEE. CDR3 length equals 14 residues. CDR3 sequence (DNA): TGTGCCAGCAGCGTAGGGGGGCGAGCAGATACGCAGTATTTT. Translating gives CASSVGGRADTQYF.

The chain combines TRBV6-4 with TRBJ2-3, with unresolved D. With 5 bases removed from V and 3 bases from J, the gap between germline ends came to 9 bases. Per germline, CDR1 MRHNA and CDR2 SNTAGT. The CDR3 consists of 13 residues. As DNA, the CDR3 is TGTGCCAGCAGTCCGGGTCGTACAGATACGCAGTATTTT. Protein product: CASSPGRTDTQYF.

V is TRBV4-2 and J is TRBJ1-2; D remains unclear. The germline V and J ends were trimmed by 4 bases and 7 bases, with 7 bases remaining between them. Germline assignment: CDR1 LGHNA and CDR2 YNFKEQ. The CDR3 extends over 11 amino acids. CDR3 DNA: TGTGCCAGCAGCCTCGGAGGTGGCTACACCTTC. This sequence encodes CASSLGGGYTF.

The chain employs TRBV11-3 and TRBJ2-1; 8 positions agree with TRBD2. From germline, CDR1 is SGHNT and CDR2 YENEEA. Trimming cost V 0 bases and J 7 bases; bases outside gene matches: 8. The CDR3 runs 16 residues. The CDR3, as DNA: TGTGCCAGCAGCTTAGAGGGTAGCGGGATGTATAATGAGCAGTTCTTC. Its protein is CASSLEGSGMYNEQFF.

The V call is TRBV19, the J call TRBJ2-5, with 8 positions matching TRBD2. CDR1 is LNHDA, CDR2 SQIVND, per germline (reference sequence). There are 14 residues in the CDR3. With 5 bases clipped from V and 4 bases from J, the junction kept 6 bases outside the gene matches. Written as DNA, the CDR3 is TGTGCCAGTAGTCCCTGGACTAGCCCAGAGACCCAGTACTTC. It codes for CASSPWTSPETQYF.

This clone was picked up one time. This sequence joins TRBV27 and TRBJ2-7; perhaps TRBD2 as D (6 bases). The CDR3 loop spans 12 amino acids. V lost 0 bases, J lost 6 bases, and 6 bases lay in between. The germline gives CDR1 MNHEY, CDR2 SMNVEV (reference sequence). The CDR3 nucleotides read TGTGCCAGCAGTTTATCGGAGGGCGAGCAGTACTTC. Translated, it gives CASSLSEGEQYF.

The rearrangement joins TRBV27 to TRBJ1-5; 9 bases line up with TRBD1. J was trimmed by 7 bases and V by 5 bases; bases with no gene match: 3. CDR3 size: 13 residues. The germline V gene encodes CDR1 MNHEY and CDR2 SMNVEV (reference sequence). This CDR3 is CASSGTGRQPQHF. The CDR3 DNA is TGTGCCAGCAGTGGGACAGGGAGACAGCCCCAGCATTTT.

This clone was picked up one time. This chain links TRBV7-9 with TRBJ1-4, with 8 bases matching TRBD1. Germline assignment: CDR1 SEHNR and CDR2 FQNEAQ (reference sequence). J lost 1 base, V lost 5 bases, and 9 bases had no gene match. There are 17 residues in the CDR3. For the CDR3, the DNA is TGTGCCAGCAGCCCGATTGACAGGGGTGGAACTAATGAAAAACTGTTTTTT. It codes for CASSPIDRGGTNEKLFF. Using reference TRBV7-9 and TRBJ1-4 for the parts outside the CDR3, the full variable domain is DTGVSQNPRHKITKRGQNVTFRCDPISEHNRLYWYRQTLGQGPEFLTYFQNEAQLEKSRLLSDRFSAERPKGSFSTLEIQRTEQGDSAMYLCASSPIDRGGTNEKLFFGSGTQLSVL.

This clone has a single count. The chain carries TRBV9 and TRBJ1-1, with TRBD1 identical over 7 bases. The CDR3 contains 16 residues. Germline values: CDR1 SGDLS, CDR2 YYNGEE. V was clipped by 3 bases and J by 2 bases; unmatched bases: 10. The CDR3 loop is CASSAGTELLNTEAFF. The CDR3 DNA sequence: TGTGCCAGCAGCGCGGGGACAGAGTTACTAAACACTGAAGCTTTCTTT.

In this sample, this clone turned up a few times. The rearrangement uses TRBV4-1 and TRBJ1-1; D perhaps matches TRBD1 (5 bases). The CDR3 is made up of 17 amino acids. The germline V gene encodes CDR1 MGHRA and CDR2 YSYEKL. Trimming shortened V by 1 base and J by 2 bases, and 17 bases separated the two germline ends. The CDR3 region is CASSQGYGGRANTEAFF. The CDR3 bases are TGCGCCAGCAGCCAAGGATATGGCGGCAGGGCTAACACTGAAGCTTTCTTT.

The genes are TRBV5-3 and TRBJ1-1, with D maybe TRBD1 (5 bases). TRBV5-3 qualifies as an ORF whose function is uncertain. This CDR3 contains 16 residues. The V and J ends lost 4 bases and 1 base respectively, with 17 bases between them. The CDR3 loop is CARSQGEGQSNTEAFF. In DNA form, the CDR3 reads TGTGCCAGAAGCCAAGGGGAGGGCCAGTCGAACACTGAAGCTTTCTTT.

The rearrangement joins TRBV2 to TRBJ2-1, with 10 bases matching TRBD2. Germline V gene lookup returns CDR1 SNHLY and CDR2 FYNNEI. V was clipped by 4 bases and J by 6 bases; unmatched bases: 9. The CDR3 extends over 16 amino acids. CDR3 amino acids: CASSAEASGGANEQFF. DNA of the CDR3: TGTGCCAGCAGTGCCGAGGCCAGCGGGGGGGCCAATGAGCAGTTCTTC.

The J gene is TRBJ2-5, the V gene TRBV13, with 8 nucleotides matching TRBD2. V lost 1 base and J lost 4; bases outside the gene matches: 2. The germline V gene encodes CDR1 PRHDT and CDR2 FYEKMQ (reference sequence). CDR3 length: 14 amino acids. CDR3: CASSLAGGGETQYF. The CDR3 DNA reads as TGTGCCAGCAGCTTAGCGGGAGGGGGAGAGACCCAGTACTTC.

The chain joins TRBV4-2 to TRBJ2-1, with 11 bases lining up with TRBD2. CDR3 length equals 16 residues. Germline V gives CDR1 LGHNA, CDR2 YNFKEQ. V lost 0 bases and J lost 6; bases outside the gene matches: 4. CDR3 coding DNA: TGTGCCAGCAGCCAAGAAGGGCTAGCGGGGGGCAATGAGCAGTTCTTC. This gives the protein CASSQEGLAGGNEQFF.

This rearrangement joins TRBV6-5 to TRBJ1-4; TRBD1 is a possible D gene (5 bases). The germline V and J ends were trimmed by 6 bases and 0 bases, with 8 bases remaining between them. This CDR3 spans 14 amino acids. CDR1 and CDR2 from the germline V gene are MNHEY and SVGAGI. CDR3 loop: CASSPGSTNEKLFF. Here the CDR3 DNA reads TGTGCCAGCAGCCCAGGGTCAACTAATGAAAAACTGTTTTTT.

This clone appeared a single time. Other DNA sequences within the sample encode an identical CDR3. The chain couples TRBV19 to TRBJ2-7, with 8 bases fitting TRBD1. V shed 5 bases, J shed 2 bases, and the junction held 5 bases outside the gene matches. The germline CDR1 and CDR2 sequences are LNHDA and SQIVND (reference sequence). CDR3 length: 14 amino acids. The CDR3 here is CASSPGTGPYEQYF. CDR3 nucleotides: TGTGCCAGTAGTCCCGGGACAGGACCCTACGAGCAGTACTTC.